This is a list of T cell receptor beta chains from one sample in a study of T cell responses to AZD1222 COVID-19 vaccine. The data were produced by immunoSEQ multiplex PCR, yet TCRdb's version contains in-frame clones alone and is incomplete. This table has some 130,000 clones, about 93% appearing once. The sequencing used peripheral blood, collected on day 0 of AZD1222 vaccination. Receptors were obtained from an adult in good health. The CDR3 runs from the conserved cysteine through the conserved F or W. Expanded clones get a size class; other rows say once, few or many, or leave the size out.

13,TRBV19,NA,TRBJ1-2,CASSIGSGDGYTF
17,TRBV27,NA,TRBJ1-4,CASSPLGQRATNEKLFF
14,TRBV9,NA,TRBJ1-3,CASSVVPTGNTIYF
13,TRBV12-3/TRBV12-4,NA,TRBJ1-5,CASSLQDNQPQHF
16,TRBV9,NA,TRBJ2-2,CASSPRTGGSTGELFF
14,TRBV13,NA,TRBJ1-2,CASRQTGSNYGYTF
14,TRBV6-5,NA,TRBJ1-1,CASSYQAGDTEAFF
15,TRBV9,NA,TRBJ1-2,CASSPGQGPNYGYTF
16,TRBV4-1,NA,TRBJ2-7,CASSQDRTAASYEQYF
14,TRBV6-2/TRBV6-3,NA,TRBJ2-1,CASSYTGGYNEQFF
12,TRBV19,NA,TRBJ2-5,CATRQAGETQYF
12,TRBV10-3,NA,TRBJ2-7,CAISAGPYEQYF
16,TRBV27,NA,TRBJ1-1,CASSFHTSGPHTEAFF
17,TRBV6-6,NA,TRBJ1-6,CASSLGGDSFSKTPLHF
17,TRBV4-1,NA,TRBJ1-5,CASSQGWARGNNQPQHF
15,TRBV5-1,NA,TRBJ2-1,CASSLQGSSYNEQFF
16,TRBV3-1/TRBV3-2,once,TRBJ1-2,CASSHGRDSPYYGYTF
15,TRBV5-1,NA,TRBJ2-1,CASSLGGTVYNEQFF
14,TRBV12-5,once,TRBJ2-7,CASGPGSAEDEQYF
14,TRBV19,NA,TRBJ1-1,CASVPRDRNTEAFF
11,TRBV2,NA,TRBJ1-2,CAIKKGAGYTF
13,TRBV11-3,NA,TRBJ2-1,CASSLGPVAEQFF
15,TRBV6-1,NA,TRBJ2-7,CASSEWGASSYEQYF
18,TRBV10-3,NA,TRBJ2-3,CAISSGTSGGPSTDTQYF
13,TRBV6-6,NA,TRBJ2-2,CASSYVGGGELFF
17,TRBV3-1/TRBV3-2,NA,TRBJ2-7,CASSQAPGDRGAYEQYF
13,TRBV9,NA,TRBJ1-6,CASRDGLNSPLHF
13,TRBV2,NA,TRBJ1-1,CASSEYGNTEAFF
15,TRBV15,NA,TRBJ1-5,CATSREGGAYQPQHF
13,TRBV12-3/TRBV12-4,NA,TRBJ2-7,CASSFDNYYEQYF